In this sample, the clone carrying this TCR beta chain turned up once. Its antigen is unidentified. The data derive from a study of long-term antiretroviral therapy in people with HIV. Study as a whole: The 2015 immediate-ART recommendation came about a decade after the earliest samples.

There were no participants with HIV treated outside the United States. Whole-study results and caveats: Clones that had undergone expansion before ART dominated the repertoire at all time points.

The assay used was immunoSEQ (version v3.0), run at survey level. The table came from immunoSEQ multiplex PCR; TCRdb's copy has only in-frame clones and leaves some out. The table has roughly 28,000 clones, approximately 90% seen once. The germline V gene has CDR1 LNHDA and CDR2 SQIVND (reference sequence). The CDR3 loop spans 15 amino acids. With 0 bases clipped from V and 4 bases from J, the junction kept 5 bases outside the gene matches. The TCR originated in a man between 18 and 29 years old with HIV. The specimen was unsorted PBMCs, collected 3.1 years after starting antiretroviral therapy. The chain couples TRBV19 to TRBJ2-5; 7 nucleotides line up with TRBD2. DNA for the CDR3: TGTGCCAGTAGTATAGATCTAGGGGAGGGAGAGACCCAGTACTTC. Translated, it gives CASSIDLGEGETQYF.